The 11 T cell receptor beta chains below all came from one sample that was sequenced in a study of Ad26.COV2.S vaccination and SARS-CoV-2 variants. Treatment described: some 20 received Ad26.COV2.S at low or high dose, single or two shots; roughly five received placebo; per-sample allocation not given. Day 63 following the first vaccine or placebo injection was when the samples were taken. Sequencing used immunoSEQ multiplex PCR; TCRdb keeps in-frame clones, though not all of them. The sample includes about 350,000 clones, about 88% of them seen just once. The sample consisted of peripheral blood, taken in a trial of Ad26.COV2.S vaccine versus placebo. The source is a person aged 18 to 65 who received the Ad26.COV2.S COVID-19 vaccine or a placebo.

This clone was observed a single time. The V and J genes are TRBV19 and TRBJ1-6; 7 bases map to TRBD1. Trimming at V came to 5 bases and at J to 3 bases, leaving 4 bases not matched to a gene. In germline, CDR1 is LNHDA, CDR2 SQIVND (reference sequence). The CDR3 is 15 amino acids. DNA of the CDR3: TGTGCCAGTAGTCCGACAGGGCTCTATAATTCACCCCTCCACTTT. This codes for CASSPTGLYNSPLHF.

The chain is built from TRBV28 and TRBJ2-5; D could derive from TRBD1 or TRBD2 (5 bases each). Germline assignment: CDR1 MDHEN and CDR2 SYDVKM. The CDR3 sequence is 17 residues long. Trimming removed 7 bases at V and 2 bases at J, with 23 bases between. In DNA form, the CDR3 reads TGTGCCAGCAACCCCGCCCCAAACATTGGGGGACAAGAGACCCAGTACTTC. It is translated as CASNPAPNIGGQETQYF.

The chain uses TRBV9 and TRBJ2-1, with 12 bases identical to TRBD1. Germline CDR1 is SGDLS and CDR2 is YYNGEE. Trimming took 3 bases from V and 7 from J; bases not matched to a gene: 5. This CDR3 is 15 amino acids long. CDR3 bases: TGTGCCAGCAGCGCGGGACAGGGGGCAGATAATGAGCAGTTCTTC. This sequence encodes CASSAGQGADNEQFF.

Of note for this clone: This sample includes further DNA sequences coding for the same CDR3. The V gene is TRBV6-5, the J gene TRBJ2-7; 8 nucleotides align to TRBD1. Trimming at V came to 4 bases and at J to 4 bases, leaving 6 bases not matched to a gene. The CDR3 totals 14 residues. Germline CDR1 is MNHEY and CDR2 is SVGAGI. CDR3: CASSSPGQGYEQYF. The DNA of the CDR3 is TGTGCCAGCAGTTCCCCAGGACAGGGATACGAGCAGTACTTC.

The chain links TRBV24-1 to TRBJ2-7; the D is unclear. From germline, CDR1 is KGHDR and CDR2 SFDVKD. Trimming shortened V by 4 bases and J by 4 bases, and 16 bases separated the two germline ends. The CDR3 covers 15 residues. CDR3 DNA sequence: TGTGCCACCAGTGACCCACCCAAGGGCTATTACGAGCAGTACTTC. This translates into CATSDPPKGYYEQYF.

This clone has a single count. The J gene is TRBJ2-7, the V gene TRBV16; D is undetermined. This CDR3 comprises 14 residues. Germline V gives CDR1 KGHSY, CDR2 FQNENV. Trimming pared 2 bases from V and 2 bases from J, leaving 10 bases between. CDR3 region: CASSQISGPYEQYF. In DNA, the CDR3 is TGTGCCAGCAGCCAAATCTCTGGGCCCTACGAGCAGTACTTC.

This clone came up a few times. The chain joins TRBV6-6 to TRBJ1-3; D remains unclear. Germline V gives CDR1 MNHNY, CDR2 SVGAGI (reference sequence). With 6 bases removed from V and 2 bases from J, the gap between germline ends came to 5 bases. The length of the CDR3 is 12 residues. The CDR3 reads CASSSTGNTIYF. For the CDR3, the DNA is TGTGCCAGCAGCTCTACTGGAAACACCATATATTTT.

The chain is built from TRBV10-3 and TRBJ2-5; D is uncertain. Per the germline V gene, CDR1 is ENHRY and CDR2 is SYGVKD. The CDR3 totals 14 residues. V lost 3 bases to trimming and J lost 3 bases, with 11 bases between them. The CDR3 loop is CAISEGSTKETQYF. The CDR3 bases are TGTGCCATCAGTGAAGGCAGTACCAAAGAGACCCAGTACTTC.

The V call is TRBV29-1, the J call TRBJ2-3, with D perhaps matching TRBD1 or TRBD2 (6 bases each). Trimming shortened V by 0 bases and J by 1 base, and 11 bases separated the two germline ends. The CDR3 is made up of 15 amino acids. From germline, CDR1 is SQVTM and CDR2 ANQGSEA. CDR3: CSVEEGGQGTDTQYF. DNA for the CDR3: TGCAGCGTTGAAGAAGGGGGGCAGGGCACAGATACGCAGTATTTT.

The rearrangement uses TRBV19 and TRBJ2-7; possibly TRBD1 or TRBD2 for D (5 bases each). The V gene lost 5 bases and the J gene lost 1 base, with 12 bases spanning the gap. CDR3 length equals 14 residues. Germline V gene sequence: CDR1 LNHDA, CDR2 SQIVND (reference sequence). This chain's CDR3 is CASSRRDRSYEQYF. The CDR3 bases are TGTGCCAGTAGTCGCCGGGACCGTTCCTACGAGCAGTACTTC.

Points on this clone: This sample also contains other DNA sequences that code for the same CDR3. CDR3 sequence reads: CASSQQGSGANVLTF. The CDR3 nucleotides are TGTGCCAGCAGCCAACAGGGCTCCGGGGCCAACGTCCTGACTTTC. This chain connects TRBV3-1 (or the pseudogene TRBV3-2) to TRBJ2-6; perhaps TRBD1 as D (5 bases). Germline loops: CDR1 LGHDT, CDR2 YNNKEL (reference sequence). The V gene lost 2 bases and the J gene lost 4 bases, with 9 bases spanning the gap. CDR3 length: 15 residues.